This T cell receptor beta chain originates from a study of T cell repertoires in cytomegalovirus infection. Study details: The study used recently identified HLA-C-restricted and well-studied HLA-B-restricted CMV epitopes.

Study-level findings and limits: CMV-specific TCR beta clonotypes restricted by HLA-C were the ones dominating the ex vivo response. CMV carriers having the relevant HLA were flagged by cumulative public TCR beta family frequency.

CDR3 length equals 13 residues. The germline gives CDR1 SGHTA, CDR2 FQGNSA. V was clipped by 5 bases and J by 7 bases, with 12 bases between them. This clonotype was counted many times. Its antigen is currently unknown. One entry per CDR3 protein, called by TCRdb with MiXCR from the reads. The sample has tens of thousands of distinct CDR3 sequences; more than 25% are singletons. Source: CD8+ T cells from cultured PBMCs, taken from culture after CMV antigen stimulation. The rearrangement uses TRBV7-2 and TRBJ1-5, with D maybe TRBD1 (6 bases). This clonotype was sampled from a human donor in good health (CMV status not recorded). Some clones in this sample may be carry-over from other donors' samples. CDR3 sequence reads: CASSLQGRQPQHF. The CDR3 DNA reads TGTGCCAGCAGCCTTCAGGGGAGGCAGCCCCAGCATTTT.